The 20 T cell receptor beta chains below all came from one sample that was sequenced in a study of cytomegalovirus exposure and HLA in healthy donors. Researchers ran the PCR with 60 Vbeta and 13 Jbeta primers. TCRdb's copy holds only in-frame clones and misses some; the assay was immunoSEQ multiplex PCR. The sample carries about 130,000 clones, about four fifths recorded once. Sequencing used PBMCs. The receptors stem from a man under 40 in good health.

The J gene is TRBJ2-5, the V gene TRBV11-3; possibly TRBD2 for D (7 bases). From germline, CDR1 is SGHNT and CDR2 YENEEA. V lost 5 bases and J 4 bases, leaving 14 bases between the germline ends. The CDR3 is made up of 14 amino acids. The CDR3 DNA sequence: TGTGCCAGCAGCCCGACAGGCGGGGGAGAGACCCAGTACTTC. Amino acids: CASSPTGGGETQYF.

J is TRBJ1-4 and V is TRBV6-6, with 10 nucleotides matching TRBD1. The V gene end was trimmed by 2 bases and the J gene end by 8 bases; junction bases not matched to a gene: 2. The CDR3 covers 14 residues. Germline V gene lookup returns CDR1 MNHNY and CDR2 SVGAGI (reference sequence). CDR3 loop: CASSYDRGREKLFF. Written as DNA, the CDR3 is TGTGCCAGCAGTTACGACAGGGGGCGCGAAAAACTGTTTTTT.

The CDR3 protein is CASRLQVLNTGELFF. CDR3 nucleotide sequence: TGCGCCAGCAGATTACAGGTTCTGAACACCGGGGAGCTGTTTTTT. V gene TRBV5-1 combines with J gene TRBJ2-2; TRBD1 is a possible D gene (5 bases). Germline CDR1 and CDR2: SGHRS and YFSETQ. Trimming removed 5 bases at V and 1 base at J, with 12 bases between. The CDR3 totals 15 residues. Combining the CDR3 with reference TRBV5-1 and TRBJ2-2 gives the whole variable domain KAGVTQTPRYLIKTRGQQVTLSCSPISGHRSVSWYQQTPGQGLQFLFEYFSETQRNKGNFPGRFSGRQFSNSRSEMNVSTLELGDSALYLCASRLQVLNTGELFFGEGSRLTVL.

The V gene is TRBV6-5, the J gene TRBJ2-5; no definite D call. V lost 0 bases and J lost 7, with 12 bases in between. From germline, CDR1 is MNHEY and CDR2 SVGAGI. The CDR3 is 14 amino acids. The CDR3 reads CASSYSEVARTQYF. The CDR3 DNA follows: TGTGCCAGCAGTTACTCAGAGGTAGCAAGGACCCAGTACTTC.

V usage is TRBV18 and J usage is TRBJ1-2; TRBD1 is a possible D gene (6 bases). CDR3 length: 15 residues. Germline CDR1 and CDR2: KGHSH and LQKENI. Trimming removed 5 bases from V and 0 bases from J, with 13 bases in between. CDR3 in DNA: TGTGCCAGCTCAGGAGACAGGAACACTAACTATGGCTACACCTTC. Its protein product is CASSGDRNTNYGYTF.

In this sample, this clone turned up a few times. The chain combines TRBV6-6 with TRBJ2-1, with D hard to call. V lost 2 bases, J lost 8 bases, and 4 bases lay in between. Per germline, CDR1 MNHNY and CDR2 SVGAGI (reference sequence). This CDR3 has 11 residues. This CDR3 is CASSYADEQFF. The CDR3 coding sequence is TGTGCCAGCAGTTACGCAGATGAGCAGTTCTTC.

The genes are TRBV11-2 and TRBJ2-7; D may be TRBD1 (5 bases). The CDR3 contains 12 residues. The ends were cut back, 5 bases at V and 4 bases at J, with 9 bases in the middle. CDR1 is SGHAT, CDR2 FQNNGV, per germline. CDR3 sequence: CASSGQGYEQYF. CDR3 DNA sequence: TGTGCCAGCAGCGGGCAGGGTTACGAGCAGTACTTC.

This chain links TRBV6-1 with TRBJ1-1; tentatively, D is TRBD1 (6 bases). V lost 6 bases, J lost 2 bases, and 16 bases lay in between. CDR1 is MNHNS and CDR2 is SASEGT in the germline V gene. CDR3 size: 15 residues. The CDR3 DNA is TGTGCCAGCAGCCTCGACAGGAGCCGTAACACTGAAGCTTTCTTT. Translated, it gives CASSLDRSRNTEAFF.

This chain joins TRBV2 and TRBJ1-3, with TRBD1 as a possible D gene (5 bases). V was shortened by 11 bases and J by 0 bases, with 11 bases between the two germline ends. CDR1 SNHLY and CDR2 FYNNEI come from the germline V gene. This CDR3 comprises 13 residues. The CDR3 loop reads CACLDSSGNTIYF. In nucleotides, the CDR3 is TGTGCCTGCCTCGACAGCTCTGGAAACACCATATATTTT.

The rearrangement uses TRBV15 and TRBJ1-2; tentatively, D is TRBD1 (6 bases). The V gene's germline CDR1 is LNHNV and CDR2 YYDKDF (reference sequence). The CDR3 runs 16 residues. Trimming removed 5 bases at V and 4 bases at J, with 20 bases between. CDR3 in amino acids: CATSQSKGVNAYGYTF. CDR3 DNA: TGTGCCACCAGCCAGAGTAAGGGGGTTAATGCCTATGGCTACACCTTC.

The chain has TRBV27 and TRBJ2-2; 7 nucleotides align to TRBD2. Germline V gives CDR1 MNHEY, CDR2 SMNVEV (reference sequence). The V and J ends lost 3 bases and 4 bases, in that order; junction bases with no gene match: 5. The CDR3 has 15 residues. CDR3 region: CASSFRASGTGELFF. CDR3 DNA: TGTGCCAGCAGTTTTAGGGCTAGCGGCACCGGGGAGCTGTTTTTT.

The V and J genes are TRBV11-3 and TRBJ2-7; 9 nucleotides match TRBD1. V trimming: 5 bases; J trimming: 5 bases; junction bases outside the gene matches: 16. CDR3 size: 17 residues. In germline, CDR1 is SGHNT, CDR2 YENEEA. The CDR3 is CASSPPVPGQGGNEQYF. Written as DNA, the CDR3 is TGTGCCAGCAGCCCCCCCGTCCCGGGACAGGGAGGTAACGAGCAGTACTTC.

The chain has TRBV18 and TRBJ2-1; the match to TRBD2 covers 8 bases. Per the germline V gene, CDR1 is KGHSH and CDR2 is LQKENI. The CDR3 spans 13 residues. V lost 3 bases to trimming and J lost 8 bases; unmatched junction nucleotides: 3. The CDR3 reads CASSPTSVDEQFF. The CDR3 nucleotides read TGTGCCAGCTCACCGACTAGCGTAGATGAGCAGTTCTTC. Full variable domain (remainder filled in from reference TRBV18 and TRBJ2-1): NAGVMQNPRHLVRRRGQEARLRCSPMKGHSHVYWYRQLPEEGLKFMVYLQKENIIDESGMPKERFSAEFPKEGPSILRIQQVVRGDSAAYFCASSPTSVDEQFFGPGTRLTVL.

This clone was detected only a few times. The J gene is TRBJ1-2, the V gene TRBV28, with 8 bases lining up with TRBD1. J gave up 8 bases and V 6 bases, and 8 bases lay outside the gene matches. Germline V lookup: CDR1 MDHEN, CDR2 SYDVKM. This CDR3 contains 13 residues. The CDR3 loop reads CASSTGGRGGYTF. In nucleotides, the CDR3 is TGTGCCAGCAGCACAGGGGGGAGGGGGGGCTACACCTTC.

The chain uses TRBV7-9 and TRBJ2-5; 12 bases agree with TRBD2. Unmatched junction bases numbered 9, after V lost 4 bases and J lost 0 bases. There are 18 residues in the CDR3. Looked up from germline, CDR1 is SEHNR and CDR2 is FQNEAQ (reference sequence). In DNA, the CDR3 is TGTGCCAGCAGCTCCAGGGTTGGACTAGCGGGGTACCAAGAGACCCAGTACTTC. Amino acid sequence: CASSSRVGLAGYQETQYF.

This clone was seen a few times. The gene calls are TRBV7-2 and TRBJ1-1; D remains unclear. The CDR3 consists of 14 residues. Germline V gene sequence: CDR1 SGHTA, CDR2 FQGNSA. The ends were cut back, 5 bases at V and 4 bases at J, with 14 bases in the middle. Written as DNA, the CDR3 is TGTGCCAGCAGCCCTGGGCAGGTCTTCACTGAAGCTTTCTTT. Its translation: CASSPGQVFTEAFF.

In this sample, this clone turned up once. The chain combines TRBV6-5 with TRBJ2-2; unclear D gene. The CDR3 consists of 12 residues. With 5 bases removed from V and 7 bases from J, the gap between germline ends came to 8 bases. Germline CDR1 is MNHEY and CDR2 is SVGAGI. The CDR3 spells CASSTQVGELFF. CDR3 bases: TGTGCCAGCAGTACCCAGGTCGGGGAGCTGTTTTTT.

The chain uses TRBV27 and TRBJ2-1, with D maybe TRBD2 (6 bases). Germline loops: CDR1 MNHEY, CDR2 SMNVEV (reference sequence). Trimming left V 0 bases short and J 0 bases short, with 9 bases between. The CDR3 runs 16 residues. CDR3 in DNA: TGTGCCAGCAGTTTATCGGGTAGCGGCTCCTACAATGAGCAGTTCTTC. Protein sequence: CASSLSGSGSYNEQFF.

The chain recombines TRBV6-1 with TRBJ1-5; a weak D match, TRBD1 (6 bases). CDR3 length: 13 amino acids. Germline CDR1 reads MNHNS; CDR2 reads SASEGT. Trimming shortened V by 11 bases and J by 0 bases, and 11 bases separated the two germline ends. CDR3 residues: CAGGQYSNQPQHF. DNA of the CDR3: TGTGCCGGCGGACAGTATAGCAATCAGCCCCAGCATTTT.

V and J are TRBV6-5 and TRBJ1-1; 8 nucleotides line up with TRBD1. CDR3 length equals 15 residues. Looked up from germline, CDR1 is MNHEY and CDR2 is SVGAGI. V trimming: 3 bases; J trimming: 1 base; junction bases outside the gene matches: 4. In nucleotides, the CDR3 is TGTGCCAGCAGTTATCCCGGGACAGGGAACACTGAAGCTTTCTTT. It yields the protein CASSYPGTGNTEAFF.